This entry features one T cell receptor beta chain sequence. Its cognate antigen is unknown. This entry is derived from a study of long-term antiretroviral therapy in people with HIV. Runs used v3.0 of the immunoSEQ assay and were done at survey level. Sequenced by immunoSEQ multiplex PCR; TCRdb stores in-frame clones only, minus some. The sample holds approximately 35,000 clones; almost 97% are singletons and the top ten take 2.9%. Treatment locations for all participants with HIV were in the United States. The study used samples holding about 0.9-10 million cryopreserved PBMC before DNA extraction. The CDR3 consists of 14 residues. Germline CDR1 is SQVTM and CDR2 is ANQGSEA. The trim removed 6 bases at V and 1 base at J, leaving 7 bases unmatched. Findings of the study overall: Clonal expansions arising prior to ART prevailed in the repertoire at every time point.

The chain couples TRBV29-1 to TRBJ1-1; 8 bases match TRBD1. The receptor's source is a man aged 25 to 45 with HIV. Specimen: unsorted PBMCs, collected 6.9 years after starting antiretroviral therapy. The CDR3, as DNA: TGCAGCGTGGGGCAGGGGGCATCGAACACTGAAGCTTTCTTT. Its protein product is CSVGQGASNTEAFF.